This TCR beta chain derives from a study of control samples from healthy donors and cancer patients. The CDR3 contains 15 residues. V was clipped by 2 bases and J by 5 bases; unmatched bases: 3. From germline, CDR1 is MNHNY and CDR2 SVGAGI (reference sequence). The protocol was immunoSEQ multiplex PCR, while the TCRdb copy is restricted to in-frame clones and leaves out a portion. Among fewer than 80,000 clones, 90% were seen once, and the ten largest hold roughly 5.6%. The sequenced material came from PBMCs. The sequence derives from a man between 60 and 75 years old with colorectal cancer. This rearrangement joins TRBV6-6 to TRBJ1-4, with 9 bases matching TRBD1. CDR3 nucleotide sequence: TGTGCCAGCAGTTACCCCGGGACAGGGAATGAAAAACTGTTTTTT. This gives the protein CASSYPGTGNEKLFF.